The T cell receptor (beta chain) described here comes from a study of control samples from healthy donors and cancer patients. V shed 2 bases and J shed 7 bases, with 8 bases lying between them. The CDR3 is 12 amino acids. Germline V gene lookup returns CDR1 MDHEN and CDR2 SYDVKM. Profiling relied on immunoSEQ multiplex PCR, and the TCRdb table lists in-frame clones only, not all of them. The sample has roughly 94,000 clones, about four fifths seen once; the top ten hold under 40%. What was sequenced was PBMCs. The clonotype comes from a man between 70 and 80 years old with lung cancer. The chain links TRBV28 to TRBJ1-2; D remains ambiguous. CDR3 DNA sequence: TGTGCCAGCAGTTTAAATGGTGCTGGCTACACCTTC. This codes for CASSLNGAGYTF.